The present T cell receptor beta chain was sequenced within a study of T cell repertoires in cytomegalovirus infection. Across the study: In public TCR beta signatures, there were indications of both CMV infection and matching HLA type. Overall study findings and caveats: Cumulated frequencies of public TCR beta families served to identify carriers of CMV plus the relevant HLA. HLA-C-restricted TCR beta clonotypes specific for CMV led the ex vivo response.

TCRdb used MiXCR to reprocess the reads, holding one entry per CDR3 protein. The table has some 590,000 distinct CDR3 sequences, about 40% seen once. Concerning this clonotype: Its antigen is not known.

Sequenced material: cultured PBMCs, taken from culture after CMV antigen stimulation. This TCR was recovered from a human donor in good health (CMV status not recorded). Some clones in this sample may be carry-over from other donors' samples.

CDR3 amino acids: CASSLGASAPEQFF. CDR3 nucleotide sequence: TGCGCCAGCAGCTTGGGCGCTAGCGCCCCTGAGCAGTTCTTC. This chain links TRBV5-1 with TRBJ2-1, with D possibly TRBD2 on 6 matching bases. V gave up 0 bases and J gave up 9 bases, with 13 bases separating them. CDR1 and CDR2 (germline): SGHRS, YFSETQ. The CDR3 covers 14 residues.